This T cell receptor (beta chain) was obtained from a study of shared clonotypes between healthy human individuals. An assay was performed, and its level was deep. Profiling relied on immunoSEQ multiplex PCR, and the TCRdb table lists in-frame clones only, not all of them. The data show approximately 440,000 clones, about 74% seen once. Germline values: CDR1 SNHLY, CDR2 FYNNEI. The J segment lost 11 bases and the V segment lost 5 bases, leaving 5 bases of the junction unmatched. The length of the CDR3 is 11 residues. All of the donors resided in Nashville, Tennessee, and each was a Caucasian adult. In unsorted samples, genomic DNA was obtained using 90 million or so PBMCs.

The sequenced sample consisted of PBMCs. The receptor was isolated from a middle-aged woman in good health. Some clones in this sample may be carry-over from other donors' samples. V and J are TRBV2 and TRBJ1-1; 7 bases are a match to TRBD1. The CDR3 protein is CASSPSGGAFF. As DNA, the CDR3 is TGTGCCAGCAGTCCCTCAGGGGGTGCTTTCTTT.